This TCR beta chain is drawn from a study of T cells after yellow fever vaccination. Points from the study as a whole: On re-exposure, the response was weaker but peaked faster, at day 5 versus 15. Most clones from primary vaccination resurfaced after the booster (approximately 95% CD4, around 89% CD8).

By 5'RACE template switching, TCR cDNA was produced, with a universal primer site and UMIs added in the process. A single record per CDR3 protein comes from TCRdb applying MiXCR to the 5' RACE reads. Among approximately 610,000 distinct CDR3 sequences listed, 17% were seen once. CDR3 size: 14 residues. This clonotype was seen a few times. Antigen unknown. This clonotype originated in a man between 18 and 35 years old who received the YFV17D yellow fever vaccine. The sample consisted of PBMCs, taken less than 6 days after the first yellow fever vaccination. The chain couples TRBV21-1 to TRBJ2-2; the table's TRBD2 call for D was not verified on the DNA. TRBV21-1 is a documented pseudogene. CDR3: CASIAGANTGELFF. DNA of the CDR3: TGTGCCAGCATCGCGGGGGCGAACACCGGGGAGCTGTTTTTT.